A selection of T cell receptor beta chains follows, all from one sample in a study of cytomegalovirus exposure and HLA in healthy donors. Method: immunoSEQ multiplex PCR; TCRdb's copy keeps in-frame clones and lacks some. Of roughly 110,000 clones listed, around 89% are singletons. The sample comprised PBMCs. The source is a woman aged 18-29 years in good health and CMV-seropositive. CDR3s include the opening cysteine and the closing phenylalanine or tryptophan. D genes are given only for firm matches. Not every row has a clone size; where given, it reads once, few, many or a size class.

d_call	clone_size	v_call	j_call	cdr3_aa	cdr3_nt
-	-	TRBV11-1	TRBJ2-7	CASSLPGGPYEQYF	TGTGCCAGCAGCTTACCGGGGGGCCCCTACGAGCAGTACTTC
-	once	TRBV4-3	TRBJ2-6	CASSPGQSLSSGANVLTF	TGCGCCAGCAGCCCAGGACAGTCCCTGAGCTCTGGGGCCAACGTCCTGACTTTC
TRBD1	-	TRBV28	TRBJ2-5	CASSFQGAETQYF	TGTGCCAGCAGTTTCCAGGGGGCGGAGACCCAGTACTTC
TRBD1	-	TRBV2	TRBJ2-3	CASSMRGPKDTQYF	TGTGCCAGCAGTATGAGGGGGCCTAAAGATACGCAGTATTTT
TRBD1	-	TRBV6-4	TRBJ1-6	CASREGQGTSPLHF	TGTGCCAGCAGAGAGGGACAGGGGACTTCACCCCTCCACTTT
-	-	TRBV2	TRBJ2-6	CASSEAGGVSGANVLTF	TGTGCCAGCAGTGAAGCAGGAGGCGTCTCTGGGGCCAACGTCCTGACTTTC
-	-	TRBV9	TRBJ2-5	CASSWASDGIETQYF	TGTGCCAGCAGCTGGGCTAGCGATGGAATCGAGACCCAGTACTTC
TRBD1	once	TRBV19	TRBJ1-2	CATRTGGDGYTF	TGTGCCACCAGGACAGGGGGGGATGGCTACACCTTC
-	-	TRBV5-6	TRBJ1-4	CASTSGQTGTNEKLFF	TGTGCCAGCACCTCTGGACAGACCGGGACTAATGAAAAACTGTTTTTT
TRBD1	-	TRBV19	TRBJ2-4	CASSFTTGGPKNIQYF	TGTGCCAGTAGTTTCACGACAGGGGGCCCCAAAAACATTCAGTACTTC
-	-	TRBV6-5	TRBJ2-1	CASSYITGEQFF	TGTGCCAGCAGTTATATAACAGGGGAGCAGTTCTTC
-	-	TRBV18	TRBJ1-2	CASSKTPDLANYGYTF	TGTGCCAGCTCAAAGACCCCGGATCTAGCTAACTATGGCTACACCTTC
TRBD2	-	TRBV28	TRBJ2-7	CASSLAGSSYEQYF	TGTGCCAGCAGCCTAGCGGGTAGCTCCTACGAGCAGTACTTC
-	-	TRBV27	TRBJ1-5	CASSLIGGNQPQHF	TGTGCCAGCAGTTTAATCGGGGGGAATCAGCCCCAGCATTTT
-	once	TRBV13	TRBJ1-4	CASSYRVSEKLFF	TGTGCCAGCAGCTACAGGGTTAGTGAAAAACTGTTTTTT
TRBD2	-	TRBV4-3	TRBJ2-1	CASSQTSGGSYNEQFF	TGCGCCAGCAGCCAAACTAGCGGGGGCTCCTACAATGAGCAGTTCTTC
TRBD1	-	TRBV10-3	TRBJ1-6	CATWTGVGSSPLHF	TGTGCCACGTGGACAGGGGTAGGCTCTTCACCCCTCCACTTT
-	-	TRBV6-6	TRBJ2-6	CASSYSRGSGANVLTF	TGTGCCAGCAGTTACTCTCGAGGGTCTGGGGCCAACGTCCTGACTTTC
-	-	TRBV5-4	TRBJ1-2	CASSFRDGYTF	TGTGCCAGCAGCTTCAGGGATGGCTACACCTTC
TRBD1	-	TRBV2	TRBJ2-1	CASSAPTGYNEQFF	TGTGCCAGCAGTGCCCCGACAGGGTACAATGAGCAGTTCTTC
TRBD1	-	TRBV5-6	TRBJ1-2	CASSFGGTGWAGYTF	TGTGCCAGCAGCTTTGGAGGGACAGGGTGGGCTGGCTACACCTTC
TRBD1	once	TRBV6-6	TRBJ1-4	CASSRQGTNEKLFF	TGTGCCAGCAGTCGACAGGGGACTAATGAAAAACTGTTTTTT
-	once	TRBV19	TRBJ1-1	CASSINKYTEAFF	TGTGCCAGTAGTATAAACAAGTACACTGAAGCTTTCTTT
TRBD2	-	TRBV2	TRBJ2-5	CASQYGLAGGEETQYF	TGTGCCAGCCAATATGGACTAGCGGGGGGTGAAGAGACCCAGTACTTC
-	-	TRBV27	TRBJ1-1	CASSPGERDTEAFF	TGTGCCAGCAGCCCGGGGGAGCGGGACACTGAAGCTTTCTTT
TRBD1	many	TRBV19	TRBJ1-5	CASWDRGGQPQHF	TGTGCCAGTTGGGACAGGGGTGGACAGCCCCAGCATTTT
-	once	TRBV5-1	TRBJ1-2	CASRYNRDNYGYTF	TGCGCCAGCAGATACAACAGGGACAACTATGGCTACACCTTC
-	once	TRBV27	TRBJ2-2	CASSLFNAGELFF	TGTGCCAGCAGTTTATTTAATGCCGGGGAGCTGTTTTTT